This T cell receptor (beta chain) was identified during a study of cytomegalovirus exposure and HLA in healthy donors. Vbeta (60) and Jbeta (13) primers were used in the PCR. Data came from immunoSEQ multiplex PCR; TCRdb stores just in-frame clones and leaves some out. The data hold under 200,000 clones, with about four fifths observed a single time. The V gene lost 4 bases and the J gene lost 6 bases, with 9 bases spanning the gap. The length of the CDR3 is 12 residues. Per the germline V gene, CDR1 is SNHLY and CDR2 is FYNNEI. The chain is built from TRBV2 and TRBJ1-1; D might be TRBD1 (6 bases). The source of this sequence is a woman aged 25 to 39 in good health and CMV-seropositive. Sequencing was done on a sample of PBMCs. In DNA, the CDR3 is TGTGCCAGCAGTGGGGGGGGCCCTGAAGCTTTCTTT. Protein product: CASSGGGPEAFF.